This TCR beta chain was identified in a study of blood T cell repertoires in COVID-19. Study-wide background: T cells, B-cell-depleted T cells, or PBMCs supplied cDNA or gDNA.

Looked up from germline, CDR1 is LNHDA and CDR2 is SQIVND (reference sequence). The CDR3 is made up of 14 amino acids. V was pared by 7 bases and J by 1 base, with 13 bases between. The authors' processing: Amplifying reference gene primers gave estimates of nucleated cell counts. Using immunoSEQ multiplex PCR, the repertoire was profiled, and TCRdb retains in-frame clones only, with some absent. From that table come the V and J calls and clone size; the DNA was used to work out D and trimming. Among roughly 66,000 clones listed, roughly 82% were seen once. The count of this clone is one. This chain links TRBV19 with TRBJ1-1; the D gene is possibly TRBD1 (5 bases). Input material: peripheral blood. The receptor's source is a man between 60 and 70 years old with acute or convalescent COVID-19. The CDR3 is CASTKQAPNTEAFF. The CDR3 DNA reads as TGTGCCAGTACCAAACAGGCCCCGAACACTGAAGCTTTCTTT.